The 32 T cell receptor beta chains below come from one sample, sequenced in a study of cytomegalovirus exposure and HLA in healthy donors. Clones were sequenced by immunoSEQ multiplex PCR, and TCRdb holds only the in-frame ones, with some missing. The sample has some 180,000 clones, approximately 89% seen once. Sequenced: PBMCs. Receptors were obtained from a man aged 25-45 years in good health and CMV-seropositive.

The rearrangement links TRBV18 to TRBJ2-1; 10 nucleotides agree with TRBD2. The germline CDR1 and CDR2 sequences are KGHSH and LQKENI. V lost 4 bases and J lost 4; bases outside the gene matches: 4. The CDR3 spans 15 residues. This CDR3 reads CASSLGLANYNEQFF. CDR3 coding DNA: TGTGCCAGCTCACTGGGACTAGCGAATTACAATGAGCAGTTCTTC.

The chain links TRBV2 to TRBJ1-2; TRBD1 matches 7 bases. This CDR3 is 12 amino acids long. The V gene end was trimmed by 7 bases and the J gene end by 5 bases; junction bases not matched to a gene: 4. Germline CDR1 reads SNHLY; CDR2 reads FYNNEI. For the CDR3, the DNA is TGTGCCAGCATTAACAGGGGATATGGCTACACCTTC. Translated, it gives CASINRGYGYTF. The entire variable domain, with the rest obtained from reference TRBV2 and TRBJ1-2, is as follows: EPEVTQTPSHQVTQMGQEVILRCVPISNHLYFYWYRQILGQKVEFLVSFYNNEISEKSEIFDDQFSVERPDGSNFTLKIRSTKLEDSAMYFCASINRGYGYTFGSGTRLTVV.

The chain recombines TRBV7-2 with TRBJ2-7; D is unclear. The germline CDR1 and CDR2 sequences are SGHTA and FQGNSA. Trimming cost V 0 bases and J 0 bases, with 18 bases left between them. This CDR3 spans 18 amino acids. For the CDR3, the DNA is TGTGCCAGCAGCTTAGCCAGGTCCAGCCACGTACTCTCCTACGAGCAGTACTTC. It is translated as CASSLARSSHVLSYEQYF.

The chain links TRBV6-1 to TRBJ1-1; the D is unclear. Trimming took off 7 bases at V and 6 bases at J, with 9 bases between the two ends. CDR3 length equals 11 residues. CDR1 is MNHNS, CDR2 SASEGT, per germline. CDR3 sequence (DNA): TGTGCCAGCACCACAGTCGCTGAAGCTTTCTTT. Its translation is CASTTVAEAFF.

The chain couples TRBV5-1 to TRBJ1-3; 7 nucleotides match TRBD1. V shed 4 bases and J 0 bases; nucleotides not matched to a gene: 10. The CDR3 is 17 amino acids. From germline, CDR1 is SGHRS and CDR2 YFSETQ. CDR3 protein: CASSPGQFSSSGNTIYF. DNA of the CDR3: TGCGCCAGCAGCCCGGGACAGTTTAGCTCCTCTGGAAACACCATATATTTT.

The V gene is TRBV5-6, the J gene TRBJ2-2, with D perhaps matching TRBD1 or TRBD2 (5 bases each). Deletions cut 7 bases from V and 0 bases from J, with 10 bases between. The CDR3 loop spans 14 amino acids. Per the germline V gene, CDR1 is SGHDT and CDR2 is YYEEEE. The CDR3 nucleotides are TGTGCCAGCCGGGACGACCCGAACACCGGGGAGCTGTTTTTT. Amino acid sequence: CASRDDPNTGELFF. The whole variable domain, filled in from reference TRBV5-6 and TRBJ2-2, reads DAGVTQSPTHLIKTRGQQVTLRCSPKSGHDTVSWYQQALGQGPQFIFQYYEEEERQRGNFPDRFSGHQFPNYSSELNVNALLLGDSALYLCASRDDPNTGELFFGEGSRLTVL.

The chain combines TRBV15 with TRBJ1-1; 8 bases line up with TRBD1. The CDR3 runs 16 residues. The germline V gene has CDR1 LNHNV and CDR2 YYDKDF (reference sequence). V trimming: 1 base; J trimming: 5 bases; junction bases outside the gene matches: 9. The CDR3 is CATSRVVGQGGTEAFF. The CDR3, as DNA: TGTGCCACCAGCAGAGTCGTAGGACAGGGAGGAACTGAAGCTTTCTTT.

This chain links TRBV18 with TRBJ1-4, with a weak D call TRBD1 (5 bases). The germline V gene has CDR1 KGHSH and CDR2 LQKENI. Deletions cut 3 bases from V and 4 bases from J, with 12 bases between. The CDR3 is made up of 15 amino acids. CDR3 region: CASSPSRGRNEKLFF. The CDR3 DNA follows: TGTGCCAGCTCACCCAGTAGGGGCCGTAATGAAAAACTGTTTTTT.

The CDR3 DNA is TGTGCCAGCAGTGGTCCGAGCCACGAGCAGTACTTC. Protein: CASSGPSHEQYF. The V call is TRBV28, the J call TRBJ2-7, with no clear D. V gave up 5 bases and J gave up 5 bases, with 10 bases separating them. This CDR3 has 12 amino acids. Germline loops: CDR1 MDHEN, CDR2 SYDVKM.

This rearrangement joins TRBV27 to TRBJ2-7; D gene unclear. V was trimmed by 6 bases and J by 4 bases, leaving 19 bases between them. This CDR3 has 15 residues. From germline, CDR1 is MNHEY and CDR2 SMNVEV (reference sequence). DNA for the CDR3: TGTGCCAGCAGCCCGATTTCGGGCACAATGTACGAGCAGTACTTC. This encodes CASSPISGTMYEQYF.

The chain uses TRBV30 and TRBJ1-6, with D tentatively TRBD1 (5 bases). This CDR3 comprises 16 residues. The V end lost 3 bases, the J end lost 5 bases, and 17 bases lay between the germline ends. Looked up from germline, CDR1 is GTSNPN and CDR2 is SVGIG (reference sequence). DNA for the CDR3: TGTGCCTGGAGGTTACACGTCGACAGAGATAATTCACCCCTCCACTTT. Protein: CAWRLHVDRDNSPLHF.

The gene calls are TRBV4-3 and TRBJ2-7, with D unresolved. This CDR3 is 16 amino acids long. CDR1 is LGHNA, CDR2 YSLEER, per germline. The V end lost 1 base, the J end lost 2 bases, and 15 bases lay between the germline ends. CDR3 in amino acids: CASSQGPEQPTYEQYF. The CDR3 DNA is TGCGCCAGCAGCCAAGGACCGGAGCAGCCCACCTACGAGCAGTACTTC.

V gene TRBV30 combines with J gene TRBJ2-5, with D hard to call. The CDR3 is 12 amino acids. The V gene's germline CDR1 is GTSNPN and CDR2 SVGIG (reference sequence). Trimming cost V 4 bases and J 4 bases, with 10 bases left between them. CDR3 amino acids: CAWTQARETQYF. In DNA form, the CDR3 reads TGTGCCTGGACCCAAGCAAGAGAGACCCAGTACTTC.

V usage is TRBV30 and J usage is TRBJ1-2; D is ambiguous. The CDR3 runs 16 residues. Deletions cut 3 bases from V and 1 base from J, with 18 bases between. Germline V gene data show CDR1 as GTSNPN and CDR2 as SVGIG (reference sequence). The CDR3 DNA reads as TGTGCCTGGAGCGCTTCTCGGCAGAACTTTAACTATGGCTACACCTTC. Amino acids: CAWSASRQNFNYGYTF.

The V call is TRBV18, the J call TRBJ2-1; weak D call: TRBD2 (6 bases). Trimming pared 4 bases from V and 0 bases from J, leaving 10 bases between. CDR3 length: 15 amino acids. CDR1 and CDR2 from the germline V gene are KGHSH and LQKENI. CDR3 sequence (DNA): TGTGCCAGCTCACTTAGCGGTAGCTCCTACAATGAGCAGTTCTTC. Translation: CASSLSGSSYNEQFF.

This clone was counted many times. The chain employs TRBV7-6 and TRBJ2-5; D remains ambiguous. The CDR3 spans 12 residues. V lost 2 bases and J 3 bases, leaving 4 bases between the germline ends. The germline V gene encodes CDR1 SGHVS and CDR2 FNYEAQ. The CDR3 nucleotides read TGTGCCAGCAGCTTATCAGAAGAGACCCAGTACTTC. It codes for CASSLSEETQYF. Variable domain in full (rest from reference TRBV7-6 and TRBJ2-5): GAGVSQSPRYKVTKRGQDVALRCDPISGHVSLYWYRQALGQGPEFLTYFNYEAQQDKSGLPNDRFSAERPEGSISTLTIQRTEQRDSAMYRCASSLSEETQYFGPGTRLLVL.

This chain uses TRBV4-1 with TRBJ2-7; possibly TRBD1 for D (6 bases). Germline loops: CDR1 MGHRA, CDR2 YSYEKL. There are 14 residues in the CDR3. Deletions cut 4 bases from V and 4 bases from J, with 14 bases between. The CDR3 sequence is CASSPRTERYEQYF. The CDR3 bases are TGCGCCAGCAGCCCCCGGACAGAGAGGTACGAGCAGTACTTC.

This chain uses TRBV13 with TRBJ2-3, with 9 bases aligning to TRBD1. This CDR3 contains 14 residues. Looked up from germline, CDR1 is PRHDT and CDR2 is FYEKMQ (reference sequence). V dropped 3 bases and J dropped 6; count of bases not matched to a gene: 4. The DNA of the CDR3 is TGTGCCAGCAGCTTTAACAGGGGGCAGGATACGCAGTATTTT. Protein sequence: CASSFNRGQDTQYF.

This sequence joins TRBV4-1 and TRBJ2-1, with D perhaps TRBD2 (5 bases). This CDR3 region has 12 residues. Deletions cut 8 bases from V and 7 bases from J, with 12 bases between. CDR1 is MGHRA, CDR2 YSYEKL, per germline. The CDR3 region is CASGGTLNEQFF. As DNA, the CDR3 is TGCGCCAGCGGAGGCACTCTAAATGAGCAGTTCTTC.

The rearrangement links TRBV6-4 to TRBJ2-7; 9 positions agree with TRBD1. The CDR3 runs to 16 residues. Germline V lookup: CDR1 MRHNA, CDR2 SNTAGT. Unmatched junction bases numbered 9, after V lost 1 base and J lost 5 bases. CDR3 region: CASSDWRDRVIDEQYF. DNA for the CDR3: TGTGCCAGCAGTGACTGGAGGGACAGGGTGATAGACGAGCAGTACTTC.

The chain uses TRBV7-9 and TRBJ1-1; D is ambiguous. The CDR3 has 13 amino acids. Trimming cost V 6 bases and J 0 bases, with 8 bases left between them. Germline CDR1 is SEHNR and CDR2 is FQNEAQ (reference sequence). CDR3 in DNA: TGTGCCAGCAGGTTAAGCATGAACACTGAAGCTTTCTTT. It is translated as CASRLSMNTEAFF.

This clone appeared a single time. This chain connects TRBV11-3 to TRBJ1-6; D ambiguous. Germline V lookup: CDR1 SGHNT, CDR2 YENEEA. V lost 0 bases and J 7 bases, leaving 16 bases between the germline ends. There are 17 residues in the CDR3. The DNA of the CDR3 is TGTGCCAGCAGCTTAGATAGTGTTGGGGTTCAAAATTCACCCCTCCACTTT. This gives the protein CASSLDSVGVQNSPLHF.

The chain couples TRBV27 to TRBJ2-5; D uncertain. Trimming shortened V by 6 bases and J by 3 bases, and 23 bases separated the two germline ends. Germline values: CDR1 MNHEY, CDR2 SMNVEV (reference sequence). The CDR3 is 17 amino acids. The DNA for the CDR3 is TGTGCCAGCAGATTTCTTGCCGCGGCAGGCCAAAAAGAGACCCAGTACTTC. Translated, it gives CASRFLAAAGQKETQYF.

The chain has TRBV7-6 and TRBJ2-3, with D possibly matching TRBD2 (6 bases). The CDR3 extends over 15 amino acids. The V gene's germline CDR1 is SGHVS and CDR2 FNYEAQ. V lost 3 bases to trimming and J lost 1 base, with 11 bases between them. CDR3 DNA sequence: TGTGCCAGCAGCTTGGCGGGGCTTGGCACAGATACGCAGTATTTT. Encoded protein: CASSLAGLGTDTQYF.

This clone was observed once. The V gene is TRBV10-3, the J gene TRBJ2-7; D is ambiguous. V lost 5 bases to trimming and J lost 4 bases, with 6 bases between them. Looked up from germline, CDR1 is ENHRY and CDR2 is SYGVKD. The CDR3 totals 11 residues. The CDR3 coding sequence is TGTGCCATCAGTTTGGGGTACGAGCAGTACTTC. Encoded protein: CAISLGYEQYF.

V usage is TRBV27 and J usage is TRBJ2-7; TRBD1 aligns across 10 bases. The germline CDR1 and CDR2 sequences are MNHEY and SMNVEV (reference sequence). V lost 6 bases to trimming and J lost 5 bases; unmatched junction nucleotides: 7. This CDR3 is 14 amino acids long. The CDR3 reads CASRPTGTGDEQYF. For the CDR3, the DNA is TGTGCCAGCAGACCTACCGGGACAGGGGACGAGCAGTACTTC.

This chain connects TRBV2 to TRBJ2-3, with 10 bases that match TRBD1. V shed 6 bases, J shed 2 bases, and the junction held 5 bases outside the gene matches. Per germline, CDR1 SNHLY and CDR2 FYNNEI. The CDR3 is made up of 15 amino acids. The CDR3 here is CASSLTGGLTDTQYF. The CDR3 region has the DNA TGTGCCAGCAGCCTGACAGGGGGCCTCACAGATACGCAGTATTTT. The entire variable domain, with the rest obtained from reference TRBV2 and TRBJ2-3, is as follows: EPEVTQTPSHQVTQMGQEVILRCVPISNHLYFYWYRQILGQKVEFLVSFYNNEISEKSEIFDDQFSVERPDGSNFTLKIRSTKLEDSAMYFCASSLTGGLTDTQYFGPGTRLTVL.

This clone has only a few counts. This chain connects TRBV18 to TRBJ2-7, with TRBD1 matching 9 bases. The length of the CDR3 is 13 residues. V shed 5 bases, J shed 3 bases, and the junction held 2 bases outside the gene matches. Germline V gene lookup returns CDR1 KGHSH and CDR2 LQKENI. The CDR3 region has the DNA TGTGCCAGCTCATGGGACAGGGTCTACGAGCAGTACTTC. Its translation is CASSWDRVYEQYF.

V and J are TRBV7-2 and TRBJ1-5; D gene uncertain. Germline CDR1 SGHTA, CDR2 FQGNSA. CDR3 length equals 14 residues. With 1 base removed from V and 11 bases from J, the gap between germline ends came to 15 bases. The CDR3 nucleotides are TGTGCCAGCAGCTTAGATGGGGTCGGACGGGCCCAGCATTTT. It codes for CASSLDGVGRAQHF.

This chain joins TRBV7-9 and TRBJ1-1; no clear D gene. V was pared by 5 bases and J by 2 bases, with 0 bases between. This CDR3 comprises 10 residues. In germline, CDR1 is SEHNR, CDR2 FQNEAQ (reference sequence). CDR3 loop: CASSNTEAFF. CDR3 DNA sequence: TGTGCCAGCAGCAACACTGAAGCTTTCTTT.

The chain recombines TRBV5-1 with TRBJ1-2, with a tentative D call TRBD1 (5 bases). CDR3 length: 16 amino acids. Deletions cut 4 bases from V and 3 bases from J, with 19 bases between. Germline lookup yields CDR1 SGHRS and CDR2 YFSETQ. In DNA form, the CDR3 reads TGCGCCAGCAGCAACGGACATCTTCAGAAGGACTATGGCTACACCTTC. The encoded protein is CASSNGHLQKDYGYTF.

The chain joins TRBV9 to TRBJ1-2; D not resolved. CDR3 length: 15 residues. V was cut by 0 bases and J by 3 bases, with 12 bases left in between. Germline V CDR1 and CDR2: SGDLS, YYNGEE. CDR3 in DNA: TGTGCCAGCAGCGTAGACGTGGGTTGGGACTATGGCTACACCTTC. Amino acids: CASSVDVGWDYGYTF.